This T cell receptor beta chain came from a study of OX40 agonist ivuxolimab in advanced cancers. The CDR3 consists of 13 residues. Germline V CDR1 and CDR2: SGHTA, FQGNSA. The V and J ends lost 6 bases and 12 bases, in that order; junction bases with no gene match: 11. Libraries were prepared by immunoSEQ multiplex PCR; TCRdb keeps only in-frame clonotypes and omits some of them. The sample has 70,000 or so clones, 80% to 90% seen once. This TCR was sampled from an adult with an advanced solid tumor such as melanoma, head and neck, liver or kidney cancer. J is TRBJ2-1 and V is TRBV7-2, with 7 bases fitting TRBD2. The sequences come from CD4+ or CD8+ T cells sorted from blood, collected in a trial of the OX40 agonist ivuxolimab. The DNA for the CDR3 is TGTGCCAGCAGTTCGGAGCGGGACCTTCCGCAGTTCTTC. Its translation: CASSSERDLPQFF.